The clone carrying this T cell receptor beta chain was recorded at least ten times. The data were obtained in a study of neurological immune-mediated disorders. CDR1 is MDHEN and CDR2 is SYDVKM in the germline V gene. Trimming pared 7 bases from V and 0 bases from J, leaving 11 bases between. This CDR3 contains 14 residues. Each CDR3 protein is one row after TCRdb ran MiXCR on the 5' RACE reads. The data contain about 18,000 distinct CDR3 sequences, around 10% of them seen just once; the ten biggest clones take up approximately 28%. V usage is TRBV28 and J usage is TRBJ2-3, with a weak D call TRBD2 (6 bases). The specimen was CD8+ T cells from blood. The sequence was collected from a woman aged 45-60 years in good health. The CDR3 nucleotides read TGTGCCAGCAAGGCGGAGGGGAGCACAGATACGCAGTATTTT. Its translation is CASKAEGSTDTQYF.